This T cell receptor (beta chain) stems from a study of T cell changes during pregnancy in multiple sclerosis (dated by TCRdb to about 2019). Broadly, across the study: Changes in the T cell repertoire over the course of pregnancy were examined in this study in women with multiple sclerosis.

The CDR3 runs 14 residues from the cysteine to the phenylalanine. The kept DNA is CDR3 alone, 42 bases in frame from the first base. CDR1 and CDR2 were assigned from the germline V gene as SQVTM and ANQGSEA. Relative to germline, V is 4 bases shorter and J is 8 bases shorter, with 17 bases between their ends. As to this clone: The antigen this receptor binds is unknown. Base qualities are not at hand, and no much larger clone is one base apart.

The library relied on the immunoSEQ multiplex PCR assay. In TCRdb, the immuneACCESS table is reduced to in-frame sequences with V and J assigned. These tables do not hold every clone; where another copy was compared, an unresolved V gene accounts for under half, and the others remain unexplained. The sample yields 35,000 to 45,000 clones; roughly nine tenths were counted once. The ten largest make up roughly 0.9% of the sample. This TCR came from a female donor with multiple sclerosis, enrolled in a pregnancy study. The material was CD4+ T cells from peripheral blood mononuclear cells, obtained after pregnancy. The chain was built from TRBV29-1 and TRBJ2-2, with the D gene not clear enough to name. Here is the DNA: TGCAGCGTTGCTACCAACCTGAGAGGAGGGGAGCTGTTTTTT. This codes for CSVATNLRGGELFF.